What follows are 7 T cell receptor beta chains derived from one specimen sequenced in a study of cytomegalovirus exposure and HLA in healthy donors (dated by TCRdb to about 2017). Receptors were amplified or captured by the immunoSEQ multiplex PCR assay. For the multiplex PCR, a mixture combining 60 forward primers for TCR Vbeta segments and 13 reverse primers for TCR Jbeta segments was used. TCRdb took over this immuneACCESS table, retaining in-frame rearrangements with V and J assigned. Such tables are incomplete; in checked studies, under half of the missing clones stem from an unresolved V gene, and the remainder is unexplained. This sample is represented by approximately 70,000 clones; about 67% of them were singletons. The biggest ten clones account for less than 8.5% of the sample. What was sequenced was PBMCs. The receptors were sampled from a man aged 35-49 years in good health and CMV-seropositive.

The chain recombines TRBV29-1 with TRBJ2-3, with a possible D match to TRBD2 (5 bases). V lost 7 bases, J lost 6 bases, and 17 bases lay in between. This CDR3 has 13 amino acids. Germline V gene data show CDR1 as SQVTM and CDR2 as ANQGSEA. The DNA for the CDR3 is TGCAGCGAGACCGGGGTTCTGAGCGATACGCAGTATTTT. Amino acids: CSETGVLSDTQYF.

In its sample, this clone was seen once. The V gene is TRBV6-1, the J gene TRBJ2-7, with a tentative D call TRBD1 (5 bases). The ends were cut back, 1 base at V and 2 bases at J, with 9 bases in the middle. The germline CDR1 and CDR2 sequences are MNHNS and SASEGT. There are 14 residues in the CDR3. This CDR3 reads CASSEVKGTYEQYF. Written as DNA, the CDR3 is TGTGCCAGCAGTGAAGTCAAGGGGACCTACGAGCAGTACTTC.

The V call is TRBV7-8, the J call TRBJ2-7, with no clear D. V lost 1 base and J 2 bases, leaving 3 bases between the germline ends. This CDR3 is 12 amino acids long. Germline CDR1 reads SGHVS; CDR2 reads FQNEAQ. The CDR3: CASSLVAYEQYF. CDR3 nucleotides: TGTGCCAGCAGCTTAGTCGCCTACGAGCAGTACTTC.

The V gene is TRBV27, the J gene TRBJ2-6; possible D gene TRBD2, 6 bases. This CDR3 contains 19 residues. CDR1 and CDR2 (germline): MNHEY, SMNVEV (reference sequence). Trimming cost V 6 bases and J 0 bases, with 21 bases left between them. CDR3 nucleotides: TGTGCCAGCAGCCAAGGGAGGCAGGTCCAAAGCTCTGGGGCCAACGTCCTGACTTTC. It is translated as CASSQGRQVQSSGANVLTF. Looking up the rest from reference TRBV27 and TRBJ2-6 gives the full variable domain: EAQVTQNPRYLITVTGKKLTVTCSQNMNHEYMSWYRQDPGLGLRQIYYSMNVEVTDKGDVPEGYKVSRKEKRNFPLILESPSPNQTSLYFCASSQGRQVQSSGANVLTFGAGSRLTVL.

This chain joins TRBV7-3 and TRBJ2-6; the D is unclear. Germline-derived CDR1 and CDR2 are SGHTA and FQGTGA. CDR3 length: 16 residues. Trimming pared 5 bases from V and 2 bases from J, leaving 13 bases between. The CDR3 DNA sequence: TGTGCCAGCAGCGATCCAAGTGGCCCTGGGGCCAACGTCCTGACTTTC. This translates into CASSDPSGPGANVLTF. Drawing the rest from reference TRBV7-3 and TRBJ2-6, the complete variable domain is GAGVSQTPSNKVTEKGKYVELRCDPISGHTALYWYRQSLGQGPEFLIYFQGTGAADDSGLPNDRFFAVRPEGSVSTLKIQRTERGDSAVYLCASSDPSGPGANVLTFGAGSRLTVL.

The table lists this clone with a count of one. The genes are TRBV29-1 and TRBJ2-3; D unresolved. The CDR3 totals 14 residues. V dropped 2 bases and J dropped 0 bases, with 9 bases sitting between them. Germline loops: CDR1 SQVTM, CDR2 ANQGSEA. The chain's CDR3 is CSVEPRISTDTQYF. CDR3 bases: TGCAGCGTTGAACCCAGGATTAGCACAGATACGCAGTATTTT.

The rearrangement joins TRBV6-5 to TRBJ1-5; 7 bases line up with TRBD1. Germline-derived CDR1 and CDR2 are MNHEY and SVGAGI. V dropped 4 bases and J dropped 5; count of bases not matched to a gene: 5. The CDR3 consists of 14 residues. This chain's CDR3 is CASSLTGLYQPQHF. The CDR3 bases are TGTGCCAGCAGTTTGACAGGGCTTTATCAGCCCCAGCATTTT.